This entry is about one TCR beta chain. V was trimmed by 5 bases and J by 3 bases, leaving 11 bases between them. Germline V lookup: CDR1 KGHSH, CDR2 LQKENI. This CDR3 is 14 amino acids long. The repertoire was sequenced with immunoSEQ multiplex PCR; TCRdb's copy has only in-frame clones and lacks some. The sample records roughly 14,000 clones, roughly 93% being singletons. This entry is derived from a study of preoperative IRX-2 immunotherapy in early breast cancer. Treatment defined: preoperative locoregional IRX-2 cytokine immunotherapy. Samples came from a phase Ib trial of preoperative locoregional IRX-2 cytokine immunotherapy.

V gene TRBV18 combines with J gene TRBJ1-5; D not certain. This receptor was obtained from a human donor with breast cancer. This sample was gathered from a patient treated with IRX-2 immunotherapy. This CDR3 is CASSSGEDNQPQHF. The DNA of the CDR3 is TGTGCCAGCTCAAGTGGGGAGGACAATCAGCCCCAGCATTTT.